This TCR beta chain emerged from a study of shared clonotypes between healthy human individuals. This clone was observed a handful of times. Here immunoSEQ multiplex PCR was the method, and the copy in TCRdb shows in-frame clones only, minus some. The sample yields just over 2,000,000 clones, 90% to 95% seen once. Specimen: naive CD4+ T cells sorted from blood. Subset described: CD45RA+ positively selected. The sequence was obtained from a man younger than 30 in good health.

The CDR3 DNA reads as TGCGCCAGCAGCTTTTGGACCCCAAAGAAGGACCAGCCCCAGCATTTT. Encoded protein: CASSFWTPKKDQPQHF. This rearrangement joins TRBV5-1 to TRBJ1-5; D not resolved. Germline loops: CDR1 SGHRS, CDR2 YFSETQ. V lost 2 bases, J lost 7 bases, and 19 bases lay in between. The CDR3 spans 16 residues.